The T cell receptor (beta chain) under discussion was sequenced for a study of T cell repertoires in cytomegalovirus infection. Study-level information: Through public TCR beta signatures, both CMV infection and matching HLA type were indicated.

TCRdb processed the reads anew with MiXCR; each CDR3 protein has one entry. Of 200,000 to 250,000 distinct CDR3 sequences in the sample, over 20% were seen once. Germline lookup yields CDR1 DFQATT and CDR2 SNEGSKA (reference sequence). V lost 6 bases to trimming and J lost 3 bases, with 18 bases between them. This CDR3 has 14 residues. The TCR comes from a human donor in good health (CMV status not recorded). Some clones in this sample may be carry-over from other donors' samples. This chain joins TRBV20-1 and TRBJ2-7, with D possibly being TRBD2 (6 bases). The specimen was CD8+ T cells from PBMCs. In nucleotides, the CDR3 is TGCAGTGCCATTCCGGGACTTAGCCTCTACGAGCAGTACTTC. Its protein is CSAIPGLSLYEQYF.